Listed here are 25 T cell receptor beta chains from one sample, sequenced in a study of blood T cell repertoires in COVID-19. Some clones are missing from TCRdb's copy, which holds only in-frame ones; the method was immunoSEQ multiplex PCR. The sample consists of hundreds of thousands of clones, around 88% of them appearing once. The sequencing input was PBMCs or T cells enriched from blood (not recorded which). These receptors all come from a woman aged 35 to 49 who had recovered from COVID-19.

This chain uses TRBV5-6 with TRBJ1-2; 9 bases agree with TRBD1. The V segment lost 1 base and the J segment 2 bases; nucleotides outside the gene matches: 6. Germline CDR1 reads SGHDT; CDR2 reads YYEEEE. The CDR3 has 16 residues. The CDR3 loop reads CASSLFGQGMNYGYTF. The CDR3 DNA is TGTGCCAGCAGCTTGTTTGGACAGGGGATGAACTATGGCTACACCTTC.

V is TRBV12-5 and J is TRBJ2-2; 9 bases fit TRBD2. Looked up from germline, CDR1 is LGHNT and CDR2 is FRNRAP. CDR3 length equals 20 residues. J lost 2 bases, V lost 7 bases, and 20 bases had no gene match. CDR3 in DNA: TGTGCTAGTGCCCCCTACTCGGCTAGCGGGACACGAATCAACACCGGGGAGCTGTTTTTT. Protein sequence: CASAPYSASGTRINTGELFF.

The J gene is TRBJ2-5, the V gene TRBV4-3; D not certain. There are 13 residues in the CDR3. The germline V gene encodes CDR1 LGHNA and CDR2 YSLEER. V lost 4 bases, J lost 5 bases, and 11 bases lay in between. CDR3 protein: CASSRHKLETQYF. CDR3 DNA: TGCGCCAGCAGCCGACACAAGCTGGAGACCCAGTACTTC.

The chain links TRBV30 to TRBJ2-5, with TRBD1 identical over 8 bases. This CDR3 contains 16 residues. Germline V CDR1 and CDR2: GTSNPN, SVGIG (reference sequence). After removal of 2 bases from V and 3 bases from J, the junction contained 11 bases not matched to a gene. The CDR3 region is CAWSSGDRGYEETQYF. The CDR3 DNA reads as TGTGCCTGGAGTTCGGGAGACAGGGGATATGAAGAGACCCAGTACTTC. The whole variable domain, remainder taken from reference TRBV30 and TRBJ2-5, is SQTIHQWPATLVQPVGSPLSLECTVEGTSNPNLYWYRQAAGRGLQLLFYSVGIGQISSEVPQNLSASRPQDRQFILSSKKLLLSDSGFYLCAWSSGDRGYEETQYFGPGTRLLVL.

Here the CDR3 reads CASSLPRANTGELFF. CDR3 DNA sequence: TGTGCCAGCAGCCTCCCTCGGGCGAACACCGGGGAGCTGTTTTTT. The V gene is TRBV7-2, the J gene TRBJ2-2, with unresolved D. Trimming stripped 5 bases from V and 0 bases from J, with 10 bases between. Germline CDR1 reads SGHTA; CDR2 reads FQGNSA. CDR3 size: 15 residues. Drawing the rest from reference TRBV7-2 and TRBJ2-2, the complete variable domain is GAGVSQSPSNKVTEKGKDVELRCDPISGHTALYWYRQSLGQGLEFLIYFQGNSAPDKSGLPSDRFSAERTGGSVSTLTIQRTQQEDSAVYLCASSLPRANTGELFFGEGSRLTVL.

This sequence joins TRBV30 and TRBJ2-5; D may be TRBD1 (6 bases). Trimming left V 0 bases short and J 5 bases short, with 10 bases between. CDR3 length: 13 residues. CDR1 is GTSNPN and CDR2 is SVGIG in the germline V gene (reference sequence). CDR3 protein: CAWSVQGGETQYF. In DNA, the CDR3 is TGTGCCTGGAGTGTACAGGGCGGCGAGACCCAGTACTTC.

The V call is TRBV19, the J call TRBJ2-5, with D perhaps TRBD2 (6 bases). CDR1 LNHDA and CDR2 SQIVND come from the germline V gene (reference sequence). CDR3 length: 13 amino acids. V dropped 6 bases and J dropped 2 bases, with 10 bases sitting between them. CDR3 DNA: TGTGCCAGTAGCTGGGGACTGCAAGAGACCCAGTACTTC. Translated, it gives CASSWGLQETQYF. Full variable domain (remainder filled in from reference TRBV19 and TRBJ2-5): DGGITQSPKYLFRKEGQNVTLSCEQNLNHDAMYWYRQDPGQGLRLIYYSQIVNDFQKGDIAEGYSVSREKKESFPLTVTSAQKNPTAFYLCASSWGLQETQYFGPGTRLLVL.

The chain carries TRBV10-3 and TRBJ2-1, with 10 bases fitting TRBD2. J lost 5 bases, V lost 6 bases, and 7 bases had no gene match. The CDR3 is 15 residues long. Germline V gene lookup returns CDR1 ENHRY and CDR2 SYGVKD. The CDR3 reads CAISPGTSVNNEQFF. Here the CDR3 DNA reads TGTGCCATCAGCCCCGGGACTAGCGTTAACAATGAGCAGTTCTTC.

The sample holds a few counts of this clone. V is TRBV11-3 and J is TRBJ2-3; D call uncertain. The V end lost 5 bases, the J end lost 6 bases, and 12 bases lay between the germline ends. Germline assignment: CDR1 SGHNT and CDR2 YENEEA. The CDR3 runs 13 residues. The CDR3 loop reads CASSKQYGDTQYF. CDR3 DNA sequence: TGTGCCAGCAGCAAGCAATACGGGGATACGCAGTATTTT.

In DNA, the CDR3 is TGTGCCTGGAGTGAGGGGGGGTTGGATACGCAGTATTTT. This sequence encodes CAWSEGGLDTQYF. This chain connects TRBV30 to TRBJ2-3, with D maybe TRBD2 (7 bases). Germline V lookup: CDR1 GTSNPN, CDR2 SVGIG (reference sequence). Trimming stripped 1 base from V and 6 bases from J, with 11 bases between. The CDR3 covers 13 residues.

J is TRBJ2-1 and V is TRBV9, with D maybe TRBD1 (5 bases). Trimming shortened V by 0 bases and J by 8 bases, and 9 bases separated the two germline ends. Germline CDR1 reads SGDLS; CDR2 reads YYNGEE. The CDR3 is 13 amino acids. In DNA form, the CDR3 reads TGTGCCAGCAGCGTAGTGCAGGGCTATGAGCAGTTCTTC. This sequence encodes CASSVVQGYEQFF.

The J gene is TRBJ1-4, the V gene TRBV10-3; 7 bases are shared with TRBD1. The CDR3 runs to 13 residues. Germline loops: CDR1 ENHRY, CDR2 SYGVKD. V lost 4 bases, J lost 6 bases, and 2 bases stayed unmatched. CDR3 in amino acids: CAISGGTDEKLFF. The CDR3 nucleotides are TGTGCCATCAGTGGGGGGACAGATGAAAAACTGTTTTTT.

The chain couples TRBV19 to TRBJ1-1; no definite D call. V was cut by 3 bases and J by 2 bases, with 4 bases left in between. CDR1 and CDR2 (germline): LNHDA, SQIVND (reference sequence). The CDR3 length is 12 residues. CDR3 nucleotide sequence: TGTGCCAGTAGTATTGGCAACACTGAAGCTTTCTTT. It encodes CASSIGNTEAFF.

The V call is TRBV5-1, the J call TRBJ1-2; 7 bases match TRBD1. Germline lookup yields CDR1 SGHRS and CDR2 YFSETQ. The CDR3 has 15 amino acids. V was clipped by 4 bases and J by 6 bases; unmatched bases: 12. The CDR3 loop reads CASSADPGTANGYTF. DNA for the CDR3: TGCGCCAGCAGCGCAGACCCCGGGACAGCGAATGGCTACACCTTC.

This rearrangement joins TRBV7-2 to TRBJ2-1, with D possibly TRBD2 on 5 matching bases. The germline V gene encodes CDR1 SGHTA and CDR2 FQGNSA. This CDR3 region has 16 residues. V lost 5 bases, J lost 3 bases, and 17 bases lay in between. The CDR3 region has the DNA TGTGCCAGCAGCCTAGTTGCTAGCCAGGTCTACAATGAGCAGTTCTTC. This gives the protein CASSLVASQVYNEQFF.

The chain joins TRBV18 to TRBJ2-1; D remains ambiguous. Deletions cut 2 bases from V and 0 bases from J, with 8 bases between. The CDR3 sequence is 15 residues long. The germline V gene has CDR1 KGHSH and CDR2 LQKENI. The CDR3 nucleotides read TGTGCCAGCTCACCATTAGAAAGCTCCTACAATGAGCAGTTCTTC. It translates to CASSPLESSYNEQFF. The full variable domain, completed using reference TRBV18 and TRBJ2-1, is NAGVMQNPRHLVRRRGQEARLRCSPMKGHSHVYWYRQLPEEGLKFMVYLQKENIIDESGMPKERFSAEFPKEGPSILRIQQVVRGDSAAYFCASSPLESSYNEQFFGPGTRLTVL.

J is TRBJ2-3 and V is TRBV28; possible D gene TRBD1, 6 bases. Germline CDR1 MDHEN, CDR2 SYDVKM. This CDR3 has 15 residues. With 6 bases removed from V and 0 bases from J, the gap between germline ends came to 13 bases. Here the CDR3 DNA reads TGTGCCAGCAGCCTAGGGGGAGCTAGCACAGATACGCAGTATTTT. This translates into CASSLGGASTDTQYF.

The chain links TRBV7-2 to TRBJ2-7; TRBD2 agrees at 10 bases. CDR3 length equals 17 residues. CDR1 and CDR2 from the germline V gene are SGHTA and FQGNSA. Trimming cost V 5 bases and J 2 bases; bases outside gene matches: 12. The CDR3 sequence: CASSQRTSGTTPYEQYF. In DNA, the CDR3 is TGTGCCAGCAGCCAACGGACTAGCGGTACCACCCCCTACGAGCAGTACTTC.

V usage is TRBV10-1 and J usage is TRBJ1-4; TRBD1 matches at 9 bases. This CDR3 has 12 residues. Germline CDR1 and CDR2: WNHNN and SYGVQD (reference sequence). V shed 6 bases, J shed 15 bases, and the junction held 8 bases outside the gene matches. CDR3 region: CASRPTGGAMFF. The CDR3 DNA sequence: TGCGCCAGCAGACCAACAGGGGGCGCAATGTTTTTT.

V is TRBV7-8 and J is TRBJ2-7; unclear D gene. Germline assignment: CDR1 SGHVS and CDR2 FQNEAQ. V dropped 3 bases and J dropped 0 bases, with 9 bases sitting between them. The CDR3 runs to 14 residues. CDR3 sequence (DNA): TGTGCCAGCAGCTTGACCGCTAGCTCCTACGAGCAGTACTTC. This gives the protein CASSLTASSYEQYF.

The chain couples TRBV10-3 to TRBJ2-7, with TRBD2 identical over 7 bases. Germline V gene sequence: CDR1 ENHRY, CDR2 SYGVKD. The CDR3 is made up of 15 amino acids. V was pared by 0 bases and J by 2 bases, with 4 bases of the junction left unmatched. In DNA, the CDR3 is TGTGCCATCAGTGAGTCCGGTCTAGCGGCCTACGAGCAGTACTTC. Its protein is CAISESGLAAYEQYF.

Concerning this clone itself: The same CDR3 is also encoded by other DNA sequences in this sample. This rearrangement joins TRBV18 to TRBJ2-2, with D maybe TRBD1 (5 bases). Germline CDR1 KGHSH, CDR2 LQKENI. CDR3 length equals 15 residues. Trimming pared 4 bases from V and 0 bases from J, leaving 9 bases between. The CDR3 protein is CASSLDRPNTGELFF. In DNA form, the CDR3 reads TGTGCCAGCTCACTCGACAGACCGAACACCGGGGAGCTGTTTTTT.

The CDR3 DNA reads TGTGCCAGCAGCGCCCGACTAGCGGTCCCCGGGGAGCTGTTTTTT. It codes for CASSARLAVPGELFF. The chain links TRBV3-1 (or the pseudogene TRBV3-2) to TRBJ2-2; 9 bases fit TRBD2. With V trimmed by 5 bases and J by 6 bases, 7 bases remained unmatched. The CDR3 length is 15 residues. Germline assignment: CDR1 LGHDT and CDR2 YNNKEL (reference sequence).

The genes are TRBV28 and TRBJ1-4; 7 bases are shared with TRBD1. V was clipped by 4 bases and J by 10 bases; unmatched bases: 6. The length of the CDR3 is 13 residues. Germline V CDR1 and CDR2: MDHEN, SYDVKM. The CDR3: CASSSGGLGKLFF. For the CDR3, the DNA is TGTGCCAGCAGTTCAGGGGGACTCGGAAAACTGTTTTTT.

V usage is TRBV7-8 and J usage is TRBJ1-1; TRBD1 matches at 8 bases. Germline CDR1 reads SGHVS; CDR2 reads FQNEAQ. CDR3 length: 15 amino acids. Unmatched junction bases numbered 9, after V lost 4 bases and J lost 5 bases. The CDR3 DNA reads TGTGCCAGCAGCTACTACAGGGGGAGGGGTACTGAAGCTTTCTTT. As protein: CASSYYRGRGTEAFF.